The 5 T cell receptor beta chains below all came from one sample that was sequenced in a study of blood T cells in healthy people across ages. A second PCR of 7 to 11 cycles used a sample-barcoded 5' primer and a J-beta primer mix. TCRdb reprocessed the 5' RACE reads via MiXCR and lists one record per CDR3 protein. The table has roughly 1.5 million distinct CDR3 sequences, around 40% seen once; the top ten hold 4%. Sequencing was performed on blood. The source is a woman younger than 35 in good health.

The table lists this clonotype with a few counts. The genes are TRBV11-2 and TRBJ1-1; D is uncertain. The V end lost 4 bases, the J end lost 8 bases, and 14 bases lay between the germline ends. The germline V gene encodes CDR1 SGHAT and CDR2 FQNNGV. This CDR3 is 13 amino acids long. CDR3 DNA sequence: TGTGCCAGCAGCTGGCGACCGGGGAGGGAAGCTTTCTTT. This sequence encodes CASSWRPGREAFF.

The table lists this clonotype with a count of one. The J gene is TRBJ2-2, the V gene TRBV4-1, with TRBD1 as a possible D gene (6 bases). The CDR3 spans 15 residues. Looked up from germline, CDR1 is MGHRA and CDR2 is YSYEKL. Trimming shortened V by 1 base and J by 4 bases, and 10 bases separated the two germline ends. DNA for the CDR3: TGCGCCAGCAGCCAAGTGGCAGGGGCCACCGGGGAGCTGTTTTTT. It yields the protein CASSQVAGATGELFF.

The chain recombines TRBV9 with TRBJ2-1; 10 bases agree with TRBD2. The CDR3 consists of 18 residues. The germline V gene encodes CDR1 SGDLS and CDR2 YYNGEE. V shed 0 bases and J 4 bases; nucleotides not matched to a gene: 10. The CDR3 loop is CASSVATPGLATYNEQFF. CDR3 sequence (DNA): TGTGCCAGCAGCGTAGCCACCCCGGGACTAGCGACTTACAATGAGCAGTTCTTC.

The CDR3 is CASSLVHGSETQYF. CDR3 nucleotide sequence: TGTGCCAGCAGCTTAGTTCACGGTTCAGAGACCCAGTACTTC. V and J are TRBV11-2 and TRBJ2-5; D not resolved. Deletions cut 1 base from V and 4 bases from J, with 10 bases between. Germline lookup yields CDR1 SGHAT and CDR2 FQNNGV. This CDR3 is 14 amino acids long. The whole variable domain, remainder taken from reference TRBV11-2 and TRBJ2-5, is EAGVAQSPRYKIIEKRQSVAFWCNPISGHATLYWYQQILGQGPKLLIQFQNNGVVDDSQLPKDRFSAERLKGVDSTLKIQPAKLEDSAVYLCASSLVHGSETQYFGPGTRLLVL.

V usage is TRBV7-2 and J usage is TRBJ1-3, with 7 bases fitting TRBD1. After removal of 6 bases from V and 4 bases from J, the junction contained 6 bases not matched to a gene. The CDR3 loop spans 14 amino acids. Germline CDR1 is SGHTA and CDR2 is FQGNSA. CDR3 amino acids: CASRKGGQGNTIYF. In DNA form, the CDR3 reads TGTGCCAGCAGGAAAGGGGGACAGGGAAACACCATATATTTT. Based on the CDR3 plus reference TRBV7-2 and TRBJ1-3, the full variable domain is GAGVSQSPSNKVTEKGKDVELRCDPISGHTALYWYRQSLGQGLEFLIYFQGNSAPDKSGLPSDRFSAERTGGSVSTLTIQRTQQEDSAVYLCASRKGGQGNTIYFGEGSWLTVV.